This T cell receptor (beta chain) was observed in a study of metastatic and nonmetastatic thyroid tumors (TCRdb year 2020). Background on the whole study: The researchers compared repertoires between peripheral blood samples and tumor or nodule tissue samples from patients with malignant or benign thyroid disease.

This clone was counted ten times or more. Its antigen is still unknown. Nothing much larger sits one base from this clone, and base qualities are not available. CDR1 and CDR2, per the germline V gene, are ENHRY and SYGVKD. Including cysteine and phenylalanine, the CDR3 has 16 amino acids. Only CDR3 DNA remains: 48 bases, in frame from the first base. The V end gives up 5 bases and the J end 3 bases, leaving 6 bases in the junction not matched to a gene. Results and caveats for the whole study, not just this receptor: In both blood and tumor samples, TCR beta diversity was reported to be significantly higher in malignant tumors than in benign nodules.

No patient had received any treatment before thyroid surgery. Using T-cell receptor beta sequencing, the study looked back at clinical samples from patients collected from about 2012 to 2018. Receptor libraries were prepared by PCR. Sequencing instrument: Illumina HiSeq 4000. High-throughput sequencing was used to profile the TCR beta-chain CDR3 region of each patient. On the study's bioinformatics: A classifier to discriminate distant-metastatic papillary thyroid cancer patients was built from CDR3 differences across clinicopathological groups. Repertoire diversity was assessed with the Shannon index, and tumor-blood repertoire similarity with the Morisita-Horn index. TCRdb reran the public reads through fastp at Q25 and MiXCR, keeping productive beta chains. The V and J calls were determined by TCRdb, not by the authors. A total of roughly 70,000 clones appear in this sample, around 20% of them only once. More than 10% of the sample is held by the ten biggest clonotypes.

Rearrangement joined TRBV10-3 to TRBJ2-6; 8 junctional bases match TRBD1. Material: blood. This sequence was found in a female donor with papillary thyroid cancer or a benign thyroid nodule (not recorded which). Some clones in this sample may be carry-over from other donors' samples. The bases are TGTGCCATCAGTATCCAGGGGGCGGTTGGGGCCAACGTCCTGACTTTC. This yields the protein CAISIQGAVGANVLTF.